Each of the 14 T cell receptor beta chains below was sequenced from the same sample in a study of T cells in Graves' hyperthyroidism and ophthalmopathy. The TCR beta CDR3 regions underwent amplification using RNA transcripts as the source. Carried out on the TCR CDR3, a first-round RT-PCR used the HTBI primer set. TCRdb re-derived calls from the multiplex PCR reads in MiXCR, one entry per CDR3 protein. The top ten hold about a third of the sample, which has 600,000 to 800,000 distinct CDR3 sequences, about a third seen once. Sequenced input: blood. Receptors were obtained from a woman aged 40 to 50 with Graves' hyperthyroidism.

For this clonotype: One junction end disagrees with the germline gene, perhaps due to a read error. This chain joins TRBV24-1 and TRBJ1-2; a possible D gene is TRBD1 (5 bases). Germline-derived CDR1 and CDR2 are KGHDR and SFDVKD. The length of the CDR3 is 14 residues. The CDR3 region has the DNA TGTGCCAGCAGTTTCGGGGCTTCTAACTATGGCTACACCTTC. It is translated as CASSFGASNYGYTF.

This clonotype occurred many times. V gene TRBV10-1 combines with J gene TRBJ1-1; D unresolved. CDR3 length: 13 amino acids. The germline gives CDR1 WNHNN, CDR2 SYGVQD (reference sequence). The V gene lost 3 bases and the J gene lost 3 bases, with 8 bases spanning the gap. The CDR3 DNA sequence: TGCGCCAGCAGTGAACACGGGGACACTGAAGCTTTCTTT. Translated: CASSEHGDTEAFF.

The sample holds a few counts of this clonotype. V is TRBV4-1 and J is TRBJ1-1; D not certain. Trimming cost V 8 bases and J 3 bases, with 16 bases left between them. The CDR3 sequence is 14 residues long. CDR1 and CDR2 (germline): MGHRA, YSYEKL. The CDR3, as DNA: TGCGCCAGCGTCGCCGTGTTGAGGGACACTGAAGCTTTCTTT. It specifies CASVAVLRDTEAFF.

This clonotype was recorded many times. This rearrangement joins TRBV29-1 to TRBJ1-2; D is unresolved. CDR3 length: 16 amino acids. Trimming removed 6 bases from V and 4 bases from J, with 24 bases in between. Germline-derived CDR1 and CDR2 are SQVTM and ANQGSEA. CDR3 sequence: CSVPTRARKLVYGYTF. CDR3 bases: TGCAGCGTCCCGACCCGAGCCAGGAAGTTGGTCTATGGCTACACCTTC.

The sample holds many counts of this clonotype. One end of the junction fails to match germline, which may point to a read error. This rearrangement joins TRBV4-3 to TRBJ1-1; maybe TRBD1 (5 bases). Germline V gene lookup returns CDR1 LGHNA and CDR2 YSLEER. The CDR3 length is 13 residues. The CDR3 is CASSAGGGTEAFF. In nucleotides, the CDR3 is TGTGCCAGCAGTGCTGGGGGGGGTACTGAAGCTTTCTTT.

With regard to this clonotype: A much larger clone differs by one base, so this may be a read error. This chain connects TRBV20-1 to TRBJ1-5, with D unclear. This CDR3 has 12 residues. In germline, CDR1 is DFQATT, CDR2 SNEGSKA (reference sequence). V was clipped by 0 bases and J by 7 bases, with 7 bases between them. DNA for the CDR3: TGCAGTGCTAGAGATACGGGACAGCCCCAGCATTTT. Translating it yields CSARDTGQPQHF.

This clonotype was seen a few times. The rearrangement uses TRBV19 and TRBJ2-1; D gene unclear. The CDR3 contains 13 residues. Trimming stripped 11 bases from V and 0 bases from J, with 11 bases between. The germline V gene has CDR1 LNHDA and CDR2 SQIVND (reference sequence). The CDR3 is CASTAHSYNEQFF. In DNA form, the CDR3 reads TGTGCCTCCACAGCCCACTCCTACAATGAGCAGTTCTTC.

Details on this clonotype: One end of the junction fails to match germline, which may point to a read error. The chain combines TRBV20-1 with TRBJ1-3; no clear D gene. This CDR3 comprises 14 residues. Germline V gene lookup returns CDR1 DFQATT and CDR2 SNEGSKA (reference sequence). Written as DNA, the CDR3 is TGCAGTGCTAGAGGACTGAATTCTGGAAACACCATATGTTTT. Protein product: CSARGLNSGNTICF.

The CDR3 loop is CASSLRGGGGYTF. CDR3 DNA: TGTGCCAGCAGCTTAAGAGGGGGCGGGGGCTACACCTTC. This chain joins TRBV7-2 and TRBJ1-2; 7 positions match TRBD1. Germline CDR1 is SGHTA and CDR2 is FQGNSA. The CDR3 is made up of 13 amino acids. V gave up 2 bases and J gave up 8 bases; unmatched junction bases: 5. The entire variable domain, with the rest obtained from reference TRBV7-2 and TRBJ1-2, is as follows: GAGVSQSPSNKVTEKGKDVELRCDPISGHTALYWYRQSLGQGLEFLIYFQGNSAPDKSGLPSDRFSAERTGGSVSTLTIQRTQQEDSAVYLCASSLRGGGGYTFGSGTRLTVV.

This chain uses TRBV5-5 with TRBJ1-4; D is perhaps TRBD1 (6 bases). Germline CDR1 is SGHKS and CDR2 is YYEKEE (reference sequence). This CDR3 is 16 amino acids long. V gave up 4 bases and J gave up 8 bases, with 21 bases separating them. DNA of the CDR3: TGTGCCAGCAGCCCCCTAATACGGGGGGCAGAGGAAAAACTGTTTTTT. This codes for CASSPLIRGAEEKLFF.

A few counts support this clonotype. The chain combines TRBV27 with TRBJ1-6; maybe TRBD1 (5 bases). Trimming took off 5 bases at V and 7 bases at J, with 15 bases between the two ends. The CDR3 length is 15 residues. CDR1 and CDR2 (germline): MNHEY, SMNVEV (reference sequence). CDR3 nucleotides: TGTGCCAGCAGTCCAGGGAGATTGGGGAATTCACCCCTCCACTTT. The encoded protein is CASSPGRLGNSPLHF.

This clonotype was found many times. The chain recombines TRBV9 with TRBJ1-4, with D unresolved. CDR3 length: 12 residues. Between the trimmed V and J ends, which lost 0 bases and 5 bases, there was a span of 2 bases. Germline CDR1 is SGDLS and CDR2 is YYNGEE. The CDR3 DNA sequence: TGTGCCAGCAGCGTAGACAATGAAAAACTGTTTTTT. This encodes CASSVDNEKLFF.

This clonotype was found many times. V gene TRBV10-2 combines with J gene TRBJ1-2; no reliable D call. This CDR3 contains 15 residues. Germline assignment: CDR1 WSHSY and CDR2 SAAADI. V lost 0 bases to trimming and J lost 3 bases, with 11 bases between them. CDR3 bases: TGCGCCAGCAGTGAGTCTTTCCGAAGCGACTATGGCTACACCTTC. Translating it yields CASSESFRSDYGYTF.

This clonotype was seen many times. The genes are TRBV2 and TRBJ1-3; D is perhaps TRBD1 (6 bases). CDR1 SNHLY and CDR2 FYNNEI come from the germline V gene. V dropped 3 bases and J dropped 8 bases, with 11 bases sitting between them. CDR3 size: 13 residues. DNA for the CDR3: TGTGCCAGCAGTGACAGGGGTTGGGACACCATATATTTT. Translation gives CASSDRGWDTIYF.